These T cell receptor beta chains were read from a single sample in a study of T cell responses to AZD1222 COVID-19 vaccine. The protocol was immunoSEQ multiplex PCR, while the TCRdb copy is restricted to in-frame clones and leaves out a portion. The sample lists around 110,000 clones, 90% to 95% occurring once. This sample comprised peripheral blood, obtained on day 0 of AZD1222 vaccination. These receptors originate from an adult in good health. CDR3s include the opening cysteine and the closing phenylalanine or tryptophan. The order of the fields is CDR3 DNA, CDR3 protein, clone size, V gene, D gene, J gene. A D gene is named only where the DNA matches it firmly. Not all rows give a size; the values are once, few, many and, for expanded clones, a class.

CDR3 DNA: TGCGCCAGCAGTGAGCAGGGGTACACCGGGGAGCTGTTTTTT; CDR3 protein: CASSEQGYTGELFF; clone size: NA; V gene: TRBV10-1; D gene: NA; J gene: TRBJ2-2
CDR3 DNA: TGTGCCAGCTCACCGGCAGCGGGAGGGTACGTGCAGTACTTC; CDR3 protein: CASSPAAGGYVQYF; clone size: NA; V gene: TRBV18; D gene: TRBD2; J gene: TRBJ2-7
CDR3 DNA: TGCAGCGTTGGGGCGGAGTTTAGGGGGGAGACCCAGTACTTC; CDR3 protein: CSVGAEFRGETQYF; clone size: once; V gene: TRBV29-1; D gene: NA; J gene: TRBJ2-5
CDR3 DNA: TGTGCCAGCAGTTCGAGGAAGCCCCAGCATTTT; CDR3 protein: CASSSRKPQHF; clone size: few; V gene: TRBV28; D gene: NA; J gene: TRBJ1-5
CDR3 DNA: TGTGCCAGCAGTTCCAACAGGGGGCTTTGGGAAAAACTGTTTTTT; CDR3 protein: CASSSNRGLWEKLFF; clone size: NA; V gene: TRBV6-5; D gene: TRBD1; J gene: TRBJ1-4
CDR3 DNA: TGTGCCAGCAGTGAAAGGTTTGGGGCCAACGTCCTGACTTTC; CDR3 protein: CASSERFGANVLTF; clone size: NA; V gene: TRBV2; D gene: NA; J gene: TRBJ2-6
CDR3 DNA: TGTGCCAGCAGTCCAACAAGAGGTTTGACTAGCAGCAATGAGCAGTTCTTC; CDR3 protein: CASSPTRGLTSSNEQFF; clone size: NA; V gene: TRBV3-1/TRBV3-2; D gene: TRBD2; J gene: TRBJ2-1
CDR3 DNA: TGTGCCAGCAGCACACCGGGACAGGGCTTCAAGCACATTCAGTACTTC; CDR3 protein: CASSTPGQGFKHIQYF; clone size: NA; V gene: TRBV28; D gene: TRBD1; J gene: TRBJ2-4
CDR3 DNA: TGTGCCACCATAGCCCCAAATGCCGGGGAGCTGTTTTTT; CDR3 protein: CATIAPNAGELFF; clone size: NA; V gene: TRBV19; D gene: NA; J gene: TRBJ2-2
CDR3 DNA: TGCGCCAGCAGACTGGGACAGGGGGCGCGTCTCGAGCAGTACTTC; CDR3 protein: CASRLGQGARLEQYF; clone size: NA; V gene: TRBV5-1; D gene: TRBD1; J gene: TRBJ2-7
CDR3 DNA: TGTGCCAGCTCACCATGGACCGACTCTGGAAACACCATATATTTT; CDR3 protein: CASSPWTDSGNTIYF; clone size: NA; V gene: TRBV18; D gene: NA; J gene: TRBJ1-3
CDR3 DNA: TGTGCCAGCAGTCACCCGGCTAGCGGGAGCTACGAGCAGTACTTC; CDR3 protein: CASSHPASGSYEQYF; clone size: NA; V gene: TRBV27; D gene: TRBD2; J gene: TRBJ2-7
CDR3 DNA: TGTGCCAGCAGTTCGGGGGTGGCCCTCCACTTT; CDR3 protein: CASSSGVALHF; clone size: NA; V gene: TRBV28; D gene: NA; J gene: TRBJ1-6
CDR3 DNA: TGTGCCAGCAGTTTCAGTCCCGAGCCCCAAGAGACCCAGTACTTC; CDR3 protein: CASSFSPEPQETQYF; clone size: once; V gene: TRBV27; D gene: NA; J gene: TRBJ2-5
CDR3 DNA: TGTGCCTGGAGTGTCCTCGGGGTTCAGCCCCAGCATTTT; CDR3 protein: CAWSVLGVQPQHF; clone size: NA; V gene: TRBV30; D gene: NA; J gene: TRBJ1-5
CDR3 DNA: TGTGCTAGTGGGCAGGGCAATCAGCCCCAGCATTTT; CDR3 protein: CASGQGNQPQHF; clone size: NA; V gene: TRBV12-5; D gene: NA; J gene: TRBJ1-5
CDR3 DNA: TGTGCCAGCAGCGCAGGGACAGGGCTTTACGAGCAGTACTTC; CDR3 protein: CASSAGTGLYEQYF; clone size: NA; V gene: TRBV2; D gene: TRBD1; J gene: TRBJ2-7
CDR3 DNA: TGCGCCAGCAGTGATTGGGGTGGAAACACCATATATTTT; CDR3 protein: CASSDWGGNTIYF; clone size: NA; V gene: TRBV10-2; D gene: NA; J gene: TRBJ1-3
CDR3 DNA: TGTGCCAGCAGTTTATGGACTAGCGGTAACAATGAGCAGTTCTTC; CDR3 protein: CASSLWTSGNNEQFF; clone size: NA; V gene: TRBV28; D gene: TRBD2; J gene: TRBJ2-1
CDR3 DNA: TGTGCCAGCAGCTTGGACAGCCCCCTAAATACCTACGAGCAGTACTTC; CDR3 protein: CASSLDSPLNTYEQYF; clone size: NA; V gene: TRBV11-2; D gene: NA; J gene: TRBJ2-7
CDR3 DNA: TGTGCCAGCATTGTGGCCTTACGGGGTGGCTACACCTTC; CDR3 protein: CASIVALRGGYTF; clone size: NA; V gene: TRBV2; D gene: NA; J gene: TRBJ1-2
CDR3 DNA: TGTGCCAGCAGGAGCACAGCTTACGAGCAGTACTTC; CDR3 protein: CASRSTAYEQYF; clone size: NA; V gene: TRBV6-6; D gene: NA; J gene: TRBJ2-7
CDR3 DNA: TGTGCCAGCCAGCGGTTGGAAGATGAAAAACTGTTTTTT; CDR3 protein: CASQRLEDEKLFF; clone size: NA; V gene: TRBV28; D gene: NA; J gene: TRBJ1-4
CDR3 DNA: TGTGCCAGCAGCCGAGGGGGGAGCGGCTCTTACAATGAGCAGTTCTTC; CDR3 protein: CASSRGGSGSYNEQFF; clone size: NA; V gene: TRBV3-1/TRBV3-2; D gene: NA; J gene: TRBJ2-1
CDR3 DNA: TGCAGCGTTGAGGTGGCCTCTGGAAACACCATATATTTT; CDR3 protein: CSVEVASGNTIYF; clone size: few; V gene: TRBV29-1; D gene: NA; J gene: TRBJ1-3
CDR3 DNA: TGTGCCAGCAGTTTGGGACTAGCGGATAACGAGCAGTACTTC; CDR3 protein: CASSLGLADNEQYF; clone size: NA; V gene: TRBV28; D gene: TRBD2; J gene: TRBJ2-7
CDR3 DNA: TGTGCCAGCAGTCCTGCTGTTGGCGGGAACTATGGCTACACCTTC; CDR3 protein: CASSPAVGGNYGYTF; clone size: once; V gene: TRBV6-5; D gene: NA; J gene: TRBJ1-2
CDR3 DNA: TGTGCCAGCAGTAGACCTGGTAGCGGGAGCGACGAGCAGTACTTC; CDR3 protein: CASSRPGSGSDEQYF; clone size: NA; V gene: TRBV27; D gene: TRBD2; J gene: TRBJ2-7
CDR3 DNA: TGTGCCACCAGCTCCTACAATGAGCAGTTCTTC; CDR3 protein: CATSSYNEQFF; clone size: once; V gene: TRBV28; D gene: NA; J gene: TRBJ2-1
CDR3 DNA: TGTGCCAGCAGCTTAGGTGGCTCCTACAATGAGCAGTTCTTC; CDR3 protein: CASSLGGSYNEQFF; clone size: NA; V gene: TRBV13; D gene: NA; J gene: TRBJ2-1
CDR3 DNA: TGTGCCAGCAGCGTGGGACTAGCGGACACAGATACGCAGTATTTT; CDR3 protein: CASSVGLADTDTQYF; clone size: NA; V gene: TRBV11-3; D gene: TRBD2; J gene: TRBJ2-3
CDR3 DNA: TGTGCCAGCAGTTACCCGGCCGGGACGAACCAAAACAATGAGCAGTTCTTC; CDR3 protein: CASSYPAGTNQNNEQFF; clone size: NA; V gene: TRBV6-2/TRBV6-3; D gene: NA; J gene: TRBJ2-1
CDR3 DNA: TGTGCCAGCAGATTGGCGGACGCCTCCTACGAGCAGTACTTC; CDR3 protein: CASRLADASYEQYF; clone size: NA; V gene: TRBV7-9; D gene: NA; J gene: TRBJ2-7
CDR3 DNA: TGTGCCAGCAGCCTTACCCGCGGGGGTCCCACTGAAGCTTTCTTT; CDR3 protein: CASSLTRGGPTEAFF; clone size: NA; V gene: TRBV7-9; D gene: NA; J gene: TRBJ1-1
CDR3 DNA: TGCAGCGCCATCGGACTAGCGGGAGTGAGCACAGATACGCAGTATTTT; CDR3 protein: CSAIGLAGVSTDTQYF; clone size: NA; V gene: TRBV29-1; D gene: TRBD2; J gene: TRBJ2-3
CDR3 DNA: TGTGCCAGCAGTTTGAGCCTGGGGGGTAGCTACGAGCAGTACTTC; CDR3 protein: CASSLSLGGSYEQYF; clone size: NA; V gene: TRBV28; D gene: NA; J gene: TRBJ2-7
CDR3 DNA: TGTGCCAGCATTGAAGGCAACAGGGCGAAGCGGAACATTCAGTACTTC; CDR3 protein: CASIEGNRAKRNIQYF; clone size: NA; V gene: TRBV2; D gene: NA; J gene: TRBJ2-4
CDR3 DNA: TGTGCCAGCAGTGAAGGCATCGGCACAGATACGCAGTATTTT; CDR3 protein: CASSEGIGTDTQYF; clone size: NA; V gene: TRBV6-4; D gene: NA; J gene: TRBJ2-3
CDR3 DNA: TGTGCCACCAGCAGACGACAGGGGGATGACGCCGGGGAGCTGTTTTTT; CDR3 protein: CATSRRQGDDAGELFF; clone size: NA; V gene: TRBV15; D gene: TRBD1; J gene: TRBJ2-2
CDR3 DNA: TGTGCCAGCAGCGTGGGACTAGGACTCACCGGGGAGCTGTTTTTT; CDR3 protein: CASSVGLGLTGELFF; clone size: NA; V gene: TRBV11-3; D gene: TRBD2; J gene: TRBJ2-2
CDR3 DNA: TGTGCCATCAGTGGCGGACTAGCGGGAGATTATTTCCCCGGGGAGCTGTTTTTT; CDR3 protein: CAISGGLAGDYFPGELFF; clone size: NA; V gene: TRBV10-3; D gene: TRBD2; J gene: TRBJ2-2
CDR3 DNA: TGTGCCAGCAGCTTTGGCGGGAGGGGGGGTACGCAGTATTTT; CDR3 protein: CASSFGGRGGTQYF; clone size: NA; V gene: TRBV7-7; D gene: TRBD2; J gene: TRBJ2-3
CDR3 DNA: TGTGCCAGCAGTTATCCACTAGCGGTTCAAAACATTCAGTACTTC; CDR3 protein: CASSYPLAVQNIQYF; clone size: NA; V gene: TRBV6-2/TRBV6-3; D gene: TRBD2; J gene: TRBJ2-4
CDR3 DNA: TGTGCCACCAGCAGGCCCGGGACAGTCCCCTACGAGCAGTACTTC; CDR3 protein: CATSRPGTVPYEQYF; clone size: NA; V gene: TRBV15; D gene: TRBD1; J gene: TRBJ2-7
CDR3 DNA: TGTGCCAGCAGCTTAGGACTAGCGGGAATGGAGACCCAGTACTTC; CDR3 protein: CASSLGLAGMETQYF; clone size: NA; V gene: TRBV7-9; D gene: TRBD2; J gene: TRBJ2-5
CDR3 DNA: TGTGCCAGCTCACCACCGTTCTCAGATACGCAGTATTTT; CDR3 protein: CASSPPFSDTQYF; clone size: once; V gene: TRBV18; D gene: NA; J gene: TRBJ2-3
CDR3 DNA: TGTGCCAGTAGCCGTTTCACTGAAGCTTTCTTT; CDR3 protein: CASSRFTEAFF; clone size: NA; V gene: TRBV19; D gene: NA; J gene: TRBJ1-1
CDR3 DNA: TGTGCCAGCAGTGAACTAGCGGGAGGGCCATTGGGGGAGCTGTTTTTT; CDR3 protein: CASSELAGGPLGELFF; clone size: NA; V gene: TRBV25-1; D gene: TRBD2; J gene: TRBJ2-2
CDR3 DNA: TGTGCCAGCAGCCTGTTCGCGCGAACTAACACTGAAGCTTTCTTT; CDR3 protein: CASSLFARTNTEAFF; clone size: NA; V gene: TRBV3-1/TRBV3-2; D gene: NA; J gene: TRBJ1-1
CDR3 DNA: TGTGCCACCAGCCTTCTAGCGGGAGGGCCTCGCGAGCAGTACTTC; CDR3 protein: CATSLLAGGPREQYF; clone size: NA; V gene: TRBV15; D gene: TRBD2; J gene: TRBJ2-7
CDR3 DNA: TGTGCCTCGGCGGGTAATTCACCCCTCCACTTT; CDR3 protein: CASAGNSPLHF; clone size: NA; V gene: TRBV6-5; D gene: NA; J gene: TRBJ1-6